This T cell receptor (beta chain) came from a study of blood T cell repertoires in COVID-19. Study details: Samples taken during acute and convalescent COVID-19 were collected in the United States, Italy and Spain. Nucleic acid was either cDNA or gDNA, and it came from T cells, B-cell-depleted T cells, or PBMCs.

Per the study methods: Counts of nucleated cells, estimated from reference gene primer amplification, were obtained. The protocol was immunoSEQ multiplex PCR, while the TCRdb copy is restricted to in-frame clones and leaves out a portion. D and trimming come from the DNA, and the V and J calls and clone size come from that table. The sample carries roughly 38,000 clones, roughly 73% recorded once. Trimming shortened V by 5 bases and J by 7 bases, and 27 bases separated the two germline ends. Germline lookup yields CDR1 SGHAT and CDR2 FQNNGV. The CDR3 is 17 amino acids. This clonotype originated in a man in his sixties with acute or convalescent COVID-19. The chain links TRBV11-2 to TRBJ2-7; D may be TRBD1 (6 bases). Material for sequencing was peripheral blood. The CDR3 sequence: CASSAGVGRLGPREQYF. For the CDR3, the DNA is TGTGCCAGCAGCGCAGGGGTCGGGCGCCTGGGCCCGCGTGAGCAGTACTTC.